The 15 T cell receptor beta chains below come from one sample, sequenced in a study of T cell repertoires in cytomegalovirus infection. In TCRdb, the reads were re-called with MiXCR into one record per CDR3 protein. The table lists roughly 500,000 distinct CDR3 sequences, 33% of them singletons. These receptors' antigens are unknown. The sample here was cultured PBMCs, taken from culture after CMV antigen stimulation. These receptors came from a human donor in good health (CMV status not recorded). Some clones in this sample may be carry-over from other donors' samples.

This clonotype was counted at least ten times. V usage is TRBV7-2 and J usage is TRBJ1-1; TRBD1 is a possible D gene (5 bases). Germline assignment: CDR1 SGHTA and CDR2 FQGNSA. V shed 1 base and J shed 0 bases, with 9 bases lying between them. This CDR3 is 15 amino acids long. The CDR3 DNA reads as TGTGCCAGCAGCTTAGGACAGATCATGAACACTGAAGCTTTCTTT. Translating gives CASSLGQIMNTEAFF.

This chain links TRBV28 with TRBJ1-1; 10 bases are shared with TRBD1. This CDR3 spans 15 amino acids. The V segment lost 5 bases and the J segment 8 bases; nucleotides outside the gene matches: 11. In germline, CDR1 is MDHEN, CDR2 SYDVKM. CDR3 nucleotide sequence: TGTGCCAGCAGTACCCCGGGACAGGGGCTATTGGAAGCTTTCTTT. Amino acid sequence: CASSTPGQGLLEAFF.

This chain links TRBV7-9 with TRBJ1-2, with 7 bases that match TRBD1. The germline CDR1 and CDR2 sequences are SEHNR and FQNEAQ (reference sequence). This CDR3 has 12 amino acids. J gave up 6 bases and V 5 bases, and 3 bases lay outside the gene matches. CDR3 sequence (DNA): TGTGCCAGCAGCATAGACAGGGATGGCTACACCTTC. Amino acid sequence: CASSIDRDGYTF.

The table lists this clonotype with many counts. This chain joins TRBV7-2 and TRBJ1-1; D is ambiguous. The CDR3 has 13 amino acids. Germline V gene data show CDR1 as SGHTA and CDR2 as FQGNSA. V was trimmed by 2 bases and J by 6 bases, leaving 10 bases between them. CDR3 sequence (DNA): TGTGCCAGCAGCTTAAACTCTGGACCTGAAGCTTTCTTT. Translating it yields CASSLNSGPEAFF.

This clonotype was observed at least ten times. CDR3 DNA: TGTGCCAGCAGCGCACTAGCGGGAGGAAGAGAGACCCAGTACTTC. Encoded protein: CASSALAGGRETQYF. This rearrangement joins TRBV7-2 to TRBJ2-5; TRBD2 matches at 12 bases. The CDR3 length is 15 residues. The germline gives CDR1 SGHTA, CDR2 FQGNSA. Unmatched junction bases numbered 5, after V lost 5 bases and J lost 4 bases.

CDR3 sequence: CASGLDTQTQYF. In DNA form, the CDR3 reads TGTGCTAGTGGTTTGGATACCCAGACCCAGTACTTC. This rearrangement joins TRBV12-5 to TRBJ2-5; D is undetermined. Germline CDR1 LGHNT, CDR2 FRNRAP. The V end was cut by 1 base, the J end by 6 bases, with 6 bases between. The CDR3 sequence is 12 residues long. Full variable domain (outside the CDR3, taken from reference TRBV12-5 and TRBJ2-5): DARVTQTPRHKVTEMGQEVTMRCQPILGHNTVFWYRQTMMQGLELLAYFRNRAPLDDSGMPKDRFSAEMPDATLATLKIQPSEPRDSAVYFCASGLDTQTQYFGPGTRLLVL.

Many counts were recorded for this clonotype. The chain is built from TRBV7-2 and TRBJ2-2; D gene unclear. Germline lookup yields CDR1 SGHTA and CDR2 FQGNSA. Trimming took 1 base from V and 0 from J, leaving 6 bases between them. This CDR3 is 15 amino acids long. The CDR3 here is CASSLGGPNTGELFF. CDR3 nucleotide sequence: TGTGCCAGCAGCTTAGGGGGTCCGAACACCGGGGAGCTGTTTTTT. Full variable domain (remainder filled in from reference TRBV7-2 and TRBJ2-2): GAGVSQSPSNKVTEKGKDVELRCDPISGHTALYWYRQSLGQGLEFLIYFQGNSAPDKSGLPSDRFSAERTGGSVSTLTIQRTQQEDSAVYLCASSLGGPNTGELFFGEGSRLTVL.

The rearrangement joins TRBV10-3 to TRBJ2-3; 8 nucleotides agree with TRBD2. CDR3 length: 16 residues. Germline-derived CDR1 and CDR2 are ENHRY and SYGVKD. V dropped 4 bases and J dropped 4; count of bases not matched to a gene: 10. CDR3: CAISGQGAGDADTQYF. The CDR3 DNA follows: TGTGCCATCAGTGGGCAGGGAGCGGGAGACGCAGATACGCAGTATTTT.

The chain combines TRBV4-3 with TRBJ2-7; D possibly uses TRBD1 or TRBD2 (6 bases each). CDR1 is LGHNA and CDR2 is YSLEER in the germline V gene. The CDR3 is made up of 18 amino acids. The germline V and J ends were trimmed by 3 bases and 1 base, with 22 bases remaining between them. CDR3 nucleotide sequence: TGCGCCAGCAGCCACGGTCAAATGGGGGGCGGGATTTCCTACGAGCAGTACTTC. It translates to CASSHGQMGGGISYEQYF.

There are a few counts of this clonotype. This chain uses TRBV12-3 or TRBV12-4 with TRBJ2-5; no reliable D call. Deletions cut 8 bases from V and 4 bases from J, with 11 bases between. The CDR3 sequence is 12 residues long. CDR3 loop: CASRRLGETQYF. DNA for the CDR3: TGTGCCAGCCGTCGACTTGGAGAGACCCAGTACTTC.

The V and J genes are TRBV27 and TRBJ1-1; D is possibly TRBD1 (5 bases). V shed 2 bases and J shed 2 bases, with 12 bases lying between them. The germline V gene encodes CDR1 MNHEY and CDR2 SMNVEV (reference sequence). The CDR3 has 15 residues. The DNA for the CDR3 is TGTGCCAGCAGTTTAGGGCAGGGAATAAACACTGAAGCTTTCTTT. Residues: CASSLGQGINTEAFF.

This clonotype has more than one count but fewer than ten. The CDR3 bases are TGTGCCAGCAGTGCTCGATCGACTAGCGGATCCTACAATGAGCAGTTCTTC. Translating gives CASSARSTSGSYNEQFF. The chain recombines TRBV25-1 with TRBJ2-1, with TRBD2 matching over 9 bases. The junction had 8 bases not matched to a gene; V was cut back by 4 bases and J by 1 base. CDR3 size: 17 residues. Germline CDR1 and CDR2: MGHDK and SYGVNS.

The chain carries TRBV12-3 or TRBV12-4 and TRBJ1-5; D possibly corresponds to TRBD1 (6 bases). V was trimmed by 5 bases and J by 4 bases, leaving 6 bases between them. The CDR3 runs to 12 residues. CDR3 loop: CASSQGNQPQHF. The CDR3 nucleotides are TGTGCCAGCAGTCAGGGGAATCAGCCCCAGCATTTT.

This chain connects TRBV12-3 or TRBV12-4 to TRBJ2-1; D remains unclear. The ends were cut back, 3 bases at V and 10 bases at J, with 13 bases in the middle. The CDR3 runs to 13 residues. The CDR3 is CASSFPLPSEQFF. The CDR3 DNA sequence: TGTGCCAGCAGTTTCCCGCTGCCGTCAGAGCAGTTCTTC.

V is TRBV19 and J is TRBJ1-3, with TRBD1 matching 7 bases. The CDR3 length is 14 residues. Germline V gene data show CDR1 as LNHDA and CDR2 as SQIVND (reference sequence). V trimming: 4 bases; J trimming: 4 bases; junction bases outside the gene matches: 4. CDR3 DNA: TGTGCCAGTAGTAACAGGGGAAGCGGAAACACCATATATTTT. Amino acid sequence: CASSNRGSGNTIYF.